This T cell receptor beta chain was captured by sequencing in a study of control samples from healthy donors and cancer patients. The method was immunoSEQ multiplex PCR; TCRdb's version includes in-frame clones alone and lacks a portion of them. The profile shows about 53,000 clones, 87% of them singletons. V lost 4 bases and J 2 bases, leaving 24 bases between the germline ends. Per germline, CDR1 SGHKS and CDR2 YYEKEE (reference sequence). CDR3 length: 18 amino acids. The J gene is TRBJ1-2, the V gene TRBV5-5; the D gene is possibly TRBD1 (5 bases). The receptor was derived from a man aged 55 to 70 with head and neck cancer. The specimen was PBMCs. The CDR3 DNA sequence: TGTGCCAGCAGCACGAAACCGCCGGACCGGGGCCTCAACTATGGCTACACCTTC. Translating gives CASSTKPPDRGLNYGYTF.